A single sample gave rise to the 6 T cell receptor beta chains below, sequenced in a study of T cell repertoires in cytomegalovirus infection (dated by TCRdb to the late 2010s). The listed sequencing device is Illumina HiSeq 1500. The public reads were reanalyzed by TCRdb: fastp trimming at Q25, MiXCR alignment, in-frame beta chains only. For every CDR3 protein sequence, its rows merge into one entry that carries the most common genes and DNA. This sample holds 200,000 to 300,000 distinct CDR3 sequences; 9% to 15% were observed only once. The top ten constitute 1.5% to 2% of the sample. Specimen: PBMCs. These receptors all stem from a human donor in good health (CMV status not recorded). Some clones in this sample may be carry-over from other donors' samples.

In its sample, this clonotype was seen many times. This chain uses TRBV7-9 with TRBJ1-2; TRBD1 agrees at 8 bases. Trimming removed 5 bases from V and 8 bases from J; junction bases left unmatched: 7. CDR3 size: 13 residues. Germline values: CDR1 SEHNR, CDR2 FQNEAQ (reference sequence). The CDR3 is CASSPGTGLGYTF. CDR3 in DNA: TGTGCCAGCAGCCCAGGGACAGGTCTCGGCTACACCTTC.

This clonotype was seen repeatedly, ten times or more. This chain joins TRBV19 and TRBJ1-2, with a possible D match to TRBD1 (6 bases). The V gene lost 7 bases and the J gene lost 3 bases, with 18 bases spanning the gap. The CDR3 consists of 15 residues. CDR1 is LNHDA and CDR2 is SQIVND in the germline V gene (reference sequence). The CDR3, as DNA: TGTGCCAGTACTTCACGACATGGGGGCGACTATGGCTACACCTTC. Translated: CASTSRHGGDYGYTF.

The CDR3 DNA reads TGTGCCAGCACCCCAAACTTGGGAGTAGATACGCAGTATTTT. Translated: CASTPNLGVDTQYF. The chain links TRBV11-2 to TRBJ2-3; the D gene is possibly TRBD2 (5 bases). V was clipped by 7 bases and J by 5 bases, with 16 bases between them. The CDR3 runs 14 residues. Germline V gene data show CDR1 as SGHAT and CDR2 as FQNNGV.

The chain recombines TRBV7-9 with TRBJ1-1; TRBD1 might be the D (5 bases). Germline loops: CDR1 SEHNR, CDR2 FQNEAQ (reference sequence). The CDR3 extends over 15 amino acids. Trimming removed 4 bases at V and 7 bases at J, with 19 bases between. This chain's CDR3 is CASSSKISLDSEAFF. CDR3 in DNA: TGTGCCAGCAGCTCCAAGATCTCCCTCGACAGTGAAGCTTTCTTT.

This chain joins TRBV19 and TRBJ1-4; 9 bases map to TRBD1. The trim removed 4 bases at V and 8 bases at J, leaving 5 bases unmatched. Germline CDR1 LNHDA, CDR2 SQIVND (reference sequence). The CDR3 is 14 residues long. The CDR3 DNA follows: TGTGCCAGTAGTACGGGACAGGGACTCGAAAAACTGTTTTTT. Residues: CASSTGQGLEKLFF.

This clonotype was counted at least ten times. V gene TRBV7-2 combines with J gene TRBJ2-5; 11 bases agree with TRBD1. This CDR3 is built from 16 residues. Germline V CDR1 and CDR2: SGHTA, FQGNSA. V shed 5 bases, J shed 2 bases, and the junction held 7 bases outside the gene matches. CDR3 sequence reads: CASSPGTGGLQETQYF. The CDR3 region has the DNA TGTGCCAGCAGCCCCGGGACAGGGGGGCTACAAGAGACCCAGTACTTC. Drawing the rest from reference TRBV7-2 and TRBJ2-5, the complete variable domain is GAGVSQSPSNKVTEKGKDVELRCDPISGHTALYWYRQSLGQGLEFLIYFQGNSAPDKSGLPSDRFSAERTGGSVSTLTIQRTQQEDSAVYLCASSPGTGGLQETQYFGPGTRLLVL.